The present TCR beta chain was sequenced within a study of cytomegalovirus exposure and HLA in healthy donors. Study-wide results and limits: Published work reported that the classifier diagnosed cytomegalovirus status with high specificity and sensitivity.

CDR3 length: 14 amino acids. Germline V gene sequence: CDR1 SEHNR, CDR2 FQNEAQ (reference sequence). V lost 5 bases to trimming and J lost 11 bases, with 21 bases between them. This clone was picked up a small number of times. The antigen remains unidentified. It was with 60 Vbeta and 13 Jbeta primers that the PCR ran. Libraries were prepared by immunoSEQ multiplex PCR; TCRdb keeps only in-frame clonotypes and omits some of them. The sample has around 150,000 clones; about 66% are singletons. The TCR comes from a male donor in good health and CMV-seronegative. The rearrangement links TRBV7-9 to TRBJ1-1; TRBD1 might be the D (5 bases). The sequencing input was PBMCs. CDR3 DNA sequence: TGTGCCAGCAGCCCTAACAACGGGGGAGGTTTGGCTTTCTTT. Protein sequence: CASSPNNGGGLAFF.